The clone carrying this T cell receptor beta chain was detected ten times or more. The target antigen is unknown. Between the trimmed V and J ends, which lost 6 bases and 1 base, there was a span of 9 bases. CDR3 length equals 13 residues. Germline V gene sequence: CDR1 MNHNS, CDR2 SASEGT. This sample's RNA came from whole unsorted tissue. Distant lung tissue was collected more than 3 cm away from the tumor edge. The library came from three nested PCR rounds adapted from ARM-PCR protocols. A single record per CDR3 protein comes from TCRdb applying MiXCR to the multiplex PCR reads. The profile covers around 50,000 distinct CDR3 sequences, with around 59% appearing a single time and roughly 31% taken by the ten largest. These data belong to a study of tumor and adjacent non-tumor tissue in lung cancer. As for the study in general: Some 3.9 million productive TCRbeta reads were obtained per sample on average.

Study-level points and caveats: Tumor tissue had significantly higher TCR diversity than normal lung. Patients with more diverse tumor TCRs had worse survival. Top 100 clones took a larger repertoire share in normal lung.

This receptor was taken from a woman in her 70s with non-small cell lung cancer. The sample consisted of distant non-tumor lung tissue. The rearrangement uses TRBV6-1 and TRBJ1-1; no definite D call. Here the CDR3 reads CASRGTQNTEAFF. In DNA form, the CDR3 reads TGTGCCAGCAGGGGTACCCAGAACACTGAAGCTTTCTTT.